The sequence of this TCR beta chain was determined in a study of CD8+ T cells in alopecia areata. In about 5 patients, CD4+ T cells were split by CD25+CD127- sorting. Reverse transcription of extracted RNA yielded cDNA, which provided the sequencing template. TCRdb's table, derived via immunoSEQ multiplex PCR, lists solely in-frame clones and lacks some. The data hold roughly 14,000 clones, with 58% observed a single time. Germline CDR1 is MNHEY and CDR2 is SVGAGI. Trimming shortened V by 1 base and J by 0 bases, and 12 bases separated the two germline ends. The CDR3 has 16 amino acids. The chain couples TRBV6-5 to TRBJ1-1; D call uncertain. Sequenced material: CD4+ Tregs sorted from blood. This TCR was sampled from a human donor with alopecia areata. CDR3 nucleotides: TGTGCCAGCAGTTACTTAAGACCCTTGTTGAACACTGAAGCTTTCTTT. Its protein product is CASSYLRPLLNTEAFF.